This T cell receptor beta chain was found in a study of T cell responses to AZD1222 COVID-19 vaccine. Points from the study as a whole: Among vaccine-associated CD4 TCRs, coverage spanned spike, with dominance at 160-218 and 743-854. Repertoire samples came only from after the peak T cell response.

Per germline, CDR1 PRHDT and CDR2 FYEKMQ (reference sequence). Trimming left V 4 bases short and J 1 base short, with 23 bases between. This CDR3 region has 18 residues. A word on this clone: As yet, its antigen is unknown.

The table came from immunoSEQ multiplex PCR; TCRdb's copy has only in-frame clones and leaves some out. Of fewer than 130,000 clones listed, about 81% are singletons. The sequence was obtained from an adult in good health. The source was peripheral blood, collected on day 0 of AZD1222 vaccination. The rearrangement joins TRBV13 to TRBJ2-7; D may be TRBD2 (6 bases). The CDR3 sequence is CASSSGALDTGDSYEQYF. The CDR3 DNA is TGTGCCAGCAGCTCCGGGGCCTTAGACACGGGGGATTCCTACGAGCAGTACTTC.